This T cell receptor beta chain emerged from a study of OX40 agonist ivuxolimab in advanced cancers. Study observations and caveats: Individuals who were partial responders at 0.1-3.0 mg/kg had clonal expansion that ranked among the lowest.

V shed 1 base and J shed 2 bases, with 11 bases lying between them. This CDR3 region has 15 residues. Germline loops: CDR1 SEHNR, CDR2 FQNEAQ (reference sequence). The data were produced by immunoSEQ multiplex PCR, yet TCRdb's version contains in-frame clones alone and is incomplete. The profile shows fewer than 30,000 clones, more than 60% of them singletons. As to this clone: Its antigen is unidentified.

The chain employs TRBV7-9 and TRBJ1-2; D is uncertain. The sequencing used CD4+ or CD8+ T cells sorted from blood, collected in a trial of the OX40 agonist ivuxolimab. This TCR derives from an adult with an advanced solid tumor such as melanoma, head and neck, liver or kidney cancer. CDR3 DNA: TGTGCCAGCAGCTTAGTCCCCAGAGGGAACTATGGCTACACCTTC. Encoded protein: CASSLVPRGNYGYTF.